What follows are 29 T cell receptor beta chains derived from one specimen sequenced in a study of cytomegalovirus exposure and HLA in healthy donors. In the PCR, 60 Vbeta and 13 Jbeta primers were used. Data came from immunoSEQ multiplex PCR; TCRdb stores just in-frame clones and leaves some out. Of about 150,000 clones in the sample, under 85% were seen once. Source material: PBMCs. The receptor set was obtained from a man in his late teens or twenties in good health and CMV-seronegative.

J is TRBJ1-4 and V is TRBV7-9; 8 bases fit TRBD1. Germline values: CDR1 SEHNR, CDR2 FQNEAQ (reference sequence). The CDR3 consists of 14 residues. V lost 6 bases, J lost 10 bases, and 10 bases stayed unmatched. CDR3 in amino acids: CASSQTGGAGKLFF. DNA for the CDR3: TGTGCCAGCAGTCAAACAGGGGGAGCGGGAAAACTGTTTTTT.

This clone was found a few times. CDR3 amino acids: CASSQDPQGASAGYTF. The CDR3 DNA reads as TGCGCCAGCAGCCAAGATCCCCAGGGGGCGAGTGCTGGCTACACCTTC. V and J are TRBV4-3 and TRBJ1-2; 8 positions match TRBD1. Germline assignment: CDR1 LGHNA and CDR2 YSLEER. The junction had 10 bases not matched to a gene; V was cut back by 0 bases and J by 7 bases. The CDR3 runs 16 residues.

This clone was seen a few times. The V gene is TRBV4-2, the J gene TRBJ1-3; D ambiguous. CDR3 length equals 17 residues. Germline assignment: CDR1 LGHNA and CDR2 YNFKEQ. Trimming pared 0 bases from V and 0 bases from J, leaving 12 bases between. CDR3 DNA: TGTGCCAGCAGCCAAGAGAGGATTCGAAGCTCTGGAAACACCATATATTTT. Protein: CASSQERIRSSGNTIYF.

Written as DNA, the CDR3 is TGTGCCAGCAGCTTAGGTAACCGGGATTTGAACACTGAAGCTTTCTTT. As protein: CASSLGNRDLNTEAFF. V gene TRBV11-2 combines with J gene TRBJ1-1, with D hard to call. The CDR3 consists of 16 residues. V was cut by 1 base and J by 0 bases, with 12 bases left in between. The germline V gene encodes CDR1 SGHAT and CDR2 FQNNGV.

Only one count was recorded for this clone. The rearrangement links TRBV6-1 to TRBJ1-1, with TRBD1 as a possible D gene (6 bases). The CDR3 sequence is 14 residues long. Between the trimmed V and J ends, which lost 4 bases and 9 bases, there was a span of 18 bases. CDR1 MNHNS and CDR2 SASEGT come from the germline V gene. The CDR3 nucleotides are TGTGCCAGCAGTGTCCGGAACCAACAGGGACAAGCTTTCTTT. Translation: CASSVRNQQGQAFF.

The chain recombines TRBV11-2 with TRBJ1-2, with D perhaps TRBD1 (5 bases). This CDR3 region has 14 residues. Trimming removed 5 bases at V and 6 bases at J, with 16 bases between. The germline gives CDR1 SGHAT, CDR2 FQNNGV. This CDR3 reads CASSGPGVWDGYTF. The DNA of the CDR3 is TGTGCCAGCAGCGGCCCGGGGGTCTGGGATGGCTACACCTTC.

The J gene is TRBJ2-2, the V gene TRBV6-6; 9 positions match TRBD1. The germline gives CDR1 MNHNY, CDR2 SVGAGI (reference sequence). V was pared by 4 bases and J by 4 bases, with 1 base of the junction left unmatched. The CDR3 spans 14 residues. The CDR3 loop reads CASSLTGGTGELFF. The CDR3 DNA reads as TGTGCCAGCAGTTTGACAGGGGGCACCGGGGAGCTGTTTTTT.

This clone was counted only a few times. The V call is TRBV4-1, the J call TRBJ2-1; 11 bases align to TRBD2. There are 13 residues in the CDR3. Germline V lookup: CDR1 MGHRA, CDR2 YSYEKL. Trimming at V came to 4 bases and at J to 7 bases, leaving 0 bases not matched to a gene. CDR3 sequence: CASSRLAGNEQFF. CDR3 in DNA: TGCGCCAGCAGCCGACTAGCGGGAAATGAGCAGTTCTTC.

V is TRBV29-1 and J is TRBJ2-3; D is uncertain. Germline lookup yields CDR1 SQVTM and CDR2 ANQGSEA. V was trimmed by 8 bases and J by 0 bases, leaving 18 bases between them. The CDR3 consists of 15 residues. Written as DNA, the CDR3 is TGCAGCTTCTCTGGCCACCCCCAGAGCACAGATACGCAGTATTTT. The encoded protein is CSFSGHPQSTDTQYF.

V usage is TRBV5-6 and J usage is TRBJ1-2, with D tentatively TRBD1 (5 bases). The germline V and J ends were trimmed by 4 bases and 8 bases, with 18 bases remaining between them. Per the germline V gene, CDR1 is SGHDT and CDR2 is YYEEEE. CDR3 length: 14 residues. The CDR3 DNA reads as TGTGCCAGCAGCCCGGAGGGGTTAATGTGGGGCTACACCTTC. Its protein is CASSPEGLMWGYTF.

The V call is TRBV5-5, the J call TRBJ1-2; 8 bases fit TRBD1. CDR3 length: 14 residues. Trimming at V came to 3 bases and at J to 2 bases, leaving 3 bases not matched to a gene. In germline, CDR1 is SGHKS, CDR2 YYEKEE (reference sequence). The CDR3 reads CASSSDRVNYGYTF. In nucleotides, the CDR3 is TGTGCCAGCAGCTCGGACAGGGTAAACTATGGCTACACCTTC.

This chain uses TRBV28 with TRBJ1-5; 8 nucleotides match TRBD1. The CDR3 has 14 residues. V shed 5 bases and J 4 bases; nucleotides not matched to a gene: 4. The germline V gene encodes CDR1 MDHEN and CDR2 SYDVKM. This chain's CDR3 is CASSMDRANQPQHF. CDR3 coding DNA: TGTGCCAGCAGTATGGACAGGGCGAATCAGCCCCAGCATTTT.

This rearrangement joins TRBV5-4 to TRBJ2-5; D gene uncertain. This CDR3 has 13 residues. Germline CDR1 and CDR2: SGHNT and YYREEE (reference sequence). Trimming shortened V by 0 bases and J by 4 bases, and 7 bases separated the two germline ends. Here the CDR3 reads CASSLAVAETQYF. CDR3 nucleotide sequence: TGTGCCAGCAGCTTGGCGGTAGCAGAGACCCAGTACTTC.

V usage is TRBV7-8 and J usage is TRBJ1-1; TRBD1 matches at 7 bases. Trimming at V came to 5 bases and at J to 7 bases, leaving 7 bases not matched to a gene. This CDR3 spans 13 amino acids. The germline V gene encodes CDR1 SGHVS and CDR2 FQNEAQ. The CDR3 nucleotides read TGTGCCAGCAGCCGTGACAGGGAAGGTGAAGCTTTCTTT. This translates into CASSRDREGEAFF.

The V call is TRBV5-4, the J call TRBJ1-1, with D unresolved. The CDR3 sequence is 14 residues long. V lost 0 bases to trimming and J lost 0 bases, with 6 bases between them. Germline CDR1 SGHNT, CDR2 YYREEE (reference sequence). The CDR3 region has the DNA TGTGCCAGCAGCTTGGCGGGTATGAACACTGAAGCTTTCTTT. Translation gives CASSLAGMNTEAFF. Filled out from reference TRBV5-4 and TRBJ1-1, the complete variable domain reads ETGVTQSPTHLIKTRGQQVTLRCSSQSGHNTVSWYQQALGQGPQFIFQYYREEENGRGNFPPRFSGLQFPNYSSELNVNALELDDSALYLCASSLAGMNTEAFFGQGTRLTVV.

The chain is built from TRBV9 and TRBJ1-1, with 9 bases fitting TRBD1. Germline CDR1 and CDR2: SGDLS and YYNGEE. This CDR3 has 16 residues. With V trimmed by 4 bases and J by 1 base, 8 bases remained unmatched. The CDR3 nucleotides are TGTGCCAGCAGCCCCAGGGACAGGGCGGGGAACACTGAAGCTTTCTTT. Translation: CASSPRDRAGNTEAFF.

The chain carries TRBV27 and TRBJ1-1, with 8 bases fitting TRBD1. With V trimmed by 3 bases and J by 5 bases, 8 bases remained unmatched. Germline CDR1 is MNHEY and CDR2 is SMNVEV (reference sequence). The CDR3 sequence is 15 residues long. The CDR3 here is CASSLGRQGRTEAFF. In nucleotides, the CDR3 is TGTGCCAGCAGTTTGGGGAGACAGGGGAGGACTGAAGCTTTCTTT.

This chain links TRBV28 with TRBJ2-7; 10 nucleotides agree with TRBD1. Germline values: CDR1 MDHEN, CDR2 SYDVKM. The CDR3 extends over 17 amino acids. Unmatched junction bases numbered 16, after V lost 6 bases and J lost 5 bases. CDR3 region: CASRGTYATGTGDEQYV. The CDR3 DNA is TGTGCCAGCAGAGGTACATACGCAACCGGGACAGGGGACGAGCAGTACGTC.

This clone was counted a few times. This chain connects TRBV7-9 to TRBJ1-1; maybe TRBD1 (6 bases). Germline CDR1 reads SEHNR; CDR2 reads FQNEAQ (reference sequence). Trimming pared 5 bases from V and 0 bases from J, leaving 19 bases between. The CDR3 loop spans 17 amino acids. The CDR3 is CASSPWGGASMNTEAFF. The DNA of the CDR3 is TGTGCCAGCAGCCCTTGGGGGGGGGCGAGCATGAACACTGAAGCTTTCTTT.

J is TRBJ2-7 and V is TRBV2; D is possibly TRBD1 (6 bases). The V gene's germline CDR1 is SNHLY and CDR2 FYNNEI. This CDR3 region has 13 residues. Trimming cost V 6 bases and J 2 bases, with 11 bases left between them. The CDR3 loop reads CASRITGTYEQYF. CDR3 DNA sequence: TGTGCCAGCAGGATAACAGGGACCTACGAGCAGTACTTC.

The chain uses TRBV6-1 and TRBJ1-5, with D possibly being TRBD1 (5 bases). Per the germline V gene, CDR1 is MNHNS and CDR2 is SASEGT. V lost 6 bases and J 7 bases, leaving 19 bases between the germline ends. The CDR3 consists of 15 residues. DNA for the CDR3: TGTGCCAGCAGGGCAACCGACAGCTCTAACCAGCCCCAGCATTTT. Translating it yields CASRATDSSNQPQHF.

The rearrangement joins TRBV11-2 to TRBJ1-6; maybe TRBD1 (6 bases). The CDR3 contains 15 residues. V dropped 0 bases and J dropped 7 bases, with 10 bases sitting between them. Germline CDR1 is SGHAT and CDR2 is FQNNGV. The CDR3 reads CASSLEQGLNSPLHF. The CDR3 region has the DNA TGTGCCAGCAGCTTAGAACAGGGTTTGAATTCACCCCTCCACTTT.

The rearrangement joins TRBV6-1 to TRBJ1-1; D is uncertain. Trimming removed 1 base from V and 3 bases from J, with 12 bases in between. CDR1 and CDR2 from the germline V gene are MNHNS and SASEGT. The CDR3 consists of 15 residues. CDR3 region: CASSEGWAGDTEAFF. The CDR3 DNA sequence: TGTGCCAGCAGTGAAGGGTGGGCGGGTGACACTGAAGCTTTCTTT.

This chain connects TRBV7-6 to TRBJ2-1; 8 bases fit TRBD2. In germline, CDR1 is SGHVS, CDR2 FNYEAQ. This CDR3 contains 16 residues. V shed 5 bases and J 8 bases; nucleotides not matched to a gene: 14. The CDR3 loop reads CASSLPGSAGADEQFF. In nucleotides, the CDR3 is TGTGCCAGCAGCCTCCCTGGTTCAGCGGGGGCGGATGAGCAGTTCTTC.

This chain links TRBV7-2 with TRBJ2-4, with 14 bases aligning to TRBD2. Germline assignment: CDR1 SGHTA and CDR2 FQGNSA. The CDR3 loop spans 17 amino acids. V was pared by 0 bases and J by 8 bases, with 6 bases of the junction left unmatched. The chain's CDR3 is CASSLATSGGARHIQYF. The CDR3 bases are TGTGCCAGCAGCTTAGCGACTAGCGGGGGGGCAAGGCACATTCAGTACTTC.

The rearrangement links TRBV5-5 to TRBJ1-4; possible D gene TRBD1, 5 bases. The germline V gene encodes CDR1 SGHKS and CDR2 YYEKEE (reference sequence). CDR3 length equals 15 residues. V dropped 4 bases and J dropped 0 bases, with 10 bases sitting between them. CDR3 protein: CASSGNRPTNEKLFF. The CDR3 region has the DNA TGTGCCAGCAGCGGAAACAGGCCAACTAATGAAAAACTGTTTTTT.

A remark on this clone: One junction end disagrees with the germline gene, perhaps due to a read error. V usage is TRBV2 and J usage is TRBJ2-7; a weak D match, TRBD2 (5 bases). This CDR3 has 13 amino acids. Germline V gene sequence: CDR1 SNHLY, CDR2 FYNNEI. This chain's CDR3 is CASSYGNEYERYF. CDR3 bases: TGTGCCAGCAGTTACGGGAATGAATACGAGCGGTACTTC.

V gene TRBV27 combines with J gene TRBJ1-6; D unresolved. Germline CDR1 MNHEY, CDR2 SMNVEV (reference sequence). The CDR3 is made up of 12 amino acids. Trimming stripped 6 bases from V and 3 bases from J, with 3 bases between. The CDR3 reads CASSLYNSPLHF. Written as DNA, the CDR3 is TGTGCCAGCAGCCTCTATAATTCACCCCTCCACTTT.

The rearrangement joins TRBV5-1 to TRBJ2-5; possible D gene TRBD2, 6 bases. This CDR3 contains 15 residues. Looked up from germline, CDR1 is SGHRS and CDR2 is YFSETQ. V was shortened by 0 bases and J by 3 bases, with 12 bases between the two germline ends. The CDR3 region is CASSLGGTGEETQYF. Here the CDR3 DNA reads TGCGCCAGCAGCTTGGGTGGGACGGGGGAAGAGACCCAGTACTTC.